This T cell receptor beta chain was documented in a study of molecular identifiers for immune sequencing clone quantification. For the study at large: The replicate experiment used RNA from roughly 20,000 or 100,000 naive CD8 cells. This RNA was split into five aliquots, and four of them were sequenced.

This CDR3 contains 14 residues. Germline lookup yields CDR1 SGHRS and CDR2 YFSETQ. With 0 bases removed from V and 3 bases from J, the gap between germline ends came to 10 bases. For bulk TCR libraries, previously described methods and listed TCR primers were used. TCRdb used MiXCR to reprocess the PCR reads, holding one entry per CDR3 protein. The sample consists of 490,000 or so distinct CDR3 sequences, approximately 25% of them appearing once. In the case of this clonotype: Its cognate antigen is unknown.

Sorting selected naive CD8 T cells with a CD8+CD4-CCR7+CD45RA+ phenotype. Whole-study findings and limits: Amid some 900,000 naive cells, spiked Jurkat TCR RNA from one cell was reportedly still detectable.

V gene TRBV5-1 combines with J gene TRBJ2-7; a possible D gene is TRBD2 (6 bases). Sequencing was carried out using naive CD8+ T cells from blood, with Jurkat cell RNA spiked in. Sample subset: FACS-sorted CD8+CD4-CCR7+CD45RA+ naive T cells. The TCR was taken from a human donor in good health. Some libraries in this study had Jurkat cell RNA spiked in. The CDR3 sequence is CASSLEFSGYEQYF. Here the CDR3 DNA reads TGCGCCAGCAGCTTGGAATTTAGCGGCTACGAGCAGTACTTC.